Included here is one TCR beta chain sequence, with context. No antigen is known for it. Other DNA sequences in the same sample also yield this CDR3. The repertoire was sequenced with immunoSEQ multiplex PCR; TCRdb's copy has only in-frame clones and lacks some. The sample has about 2.2 million clones, roughly 95% seen once; the top ten hold around 1.7%. Trimming stripped 2 bases from V and 0 bases from J, with 8 bases between. This CDR3 has 14 residues. Germline-derived CDR1 and CDR2 are MNHEY and SMNVEV (reference sequence). Naive CD8 cells were CD45RO-negative, positively selected for CCR7, excluding terminally differentiated effector memory CD45RA+ cells. The sample belongs to a study of shared clonotypes between healthy human individuals. Study-level background: The study drew on two women and a few men aged 18 to 49 as donors. Regarding the study as a whole: Between a handful of donors, naive CD4 clonotypes were shared at a level of about 5%. Specimens sampled were limited to blood, with tissue repertoires likely differing.

V gene TRBV27 combines with J gene TRBJ2-7; TRBD1 is a possible D gene (5 bases). The receptor's source is a young man in good health. Some clones in this sample may be carry-over from other donors' samples. Sequencing was performed on naive CD8+ T cells from PBMCs. CDR3 sequence reads: CASSLRGYSYEQYF. The CDR3 nucleotides are TGTGCCAGCAGTTTAAGGGGCTACTCCTACGAGCAGTACTTC.